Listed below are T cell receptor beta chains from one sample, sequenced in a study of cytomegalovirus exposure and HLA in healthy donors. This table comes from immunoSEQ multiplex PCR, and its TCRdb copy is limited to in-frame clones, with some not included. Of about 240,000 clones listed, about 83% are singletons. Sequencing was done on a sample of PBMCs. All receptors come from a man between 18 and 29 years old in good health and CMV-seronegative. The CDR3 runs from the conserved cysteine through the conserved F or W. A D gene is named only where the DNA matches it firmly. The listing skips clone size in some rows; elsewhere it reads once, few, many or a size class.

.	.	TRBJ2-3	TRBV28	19	TGTGCCAGCAGTACGGGACAGGGAGTAGCGGGGGGACGCACAGATACGCAGTATTTT	CASSTGQGVAGGRTDTQYF
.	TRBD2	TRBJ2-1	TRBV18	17	TGTGCCAGCTCACTCACCACTCTAGCGGATCTTTACAATGAGCAGTTCTTC	CASSLTTLADLYNEQFF
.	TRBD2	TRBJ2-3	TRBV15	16	TGTGCCACCAGCAGGGTGGGACTAGCGGAAGAGGGTACGCAGTATTTT	CATSRVGLAEEGTQYF
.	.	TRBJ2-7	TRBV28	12	TGTGCCAGCAGGCGCGGGGATTACGAGCAGTACTTC	CASRRGDYEQYF
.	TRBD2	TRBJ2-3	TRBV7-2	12	TGTGCCAGCAGCTTTAGCGGGAGGGCGCAGTATTTT	CASSFSGRAQYF
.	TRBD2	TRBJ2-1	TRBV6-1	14	TGTGCCAGCAGTGAACTAGCGGGGGCCAATGAGCAGTTCTTC	CASSELAGANEQFF
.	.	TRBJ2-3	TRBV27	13	TGTGCCAGCAGTTCGGGGATGGCAGATACGCAGTATTTT	CASSSGMADTQYF
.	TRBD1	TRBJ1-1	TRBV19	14	TGTGCCAGTAGTGCCTACAGGGGCCCGGCTGAAGCTTTCTTT	CASSAYRGPAEAFF
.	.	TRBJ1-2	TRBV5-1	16	TGCGCCAGCAGCCCTGAAGTGAAGACAGCTGTTTATGGCTACACCTTC	CASSPEVKTAVYGYTF
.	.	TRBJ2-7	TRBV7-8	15	TGTGCCAGCAGCTTATACATCGGGGGAGCCTACGAGCAGTACTTC	CASSLYIGGAYEQYF
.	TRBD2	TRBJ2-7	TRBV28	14	TGTGCCAGCGGGCCGGGGGGTCCGCGGTACGAGCAGTACTTC	CASGPGGPRYEQYF
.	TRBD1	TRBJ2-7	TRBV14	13	TGTGCCAGCGCCCGGGACAGGGGTTACGAGCAGTACTTC	CASARDRGYEQYF
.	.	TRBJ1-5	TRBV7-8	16	TGTGCCAGCAGCTCTTTTGAGGGTGAGGACAATCAGCCCCAGCATTTT	CASSSFEGEDNQPQHF
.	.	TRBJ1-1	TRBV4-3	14	TGCGCCAGCAGCCAAGAAGGTTCAGGAACCGAAGCTTTCTTT	CASSQEGSGTEAFF
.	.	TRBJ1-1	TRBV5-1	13	TGCGCCAGCACCCAGGCGGGGGGCACTGAAGCTTTCTTT	CASTQAGGTEAFF
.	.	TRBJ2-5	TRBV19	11	TGTGCCAGTCAGGCGGGCGAGACCCAGTACTTC	CASQAGETQYF
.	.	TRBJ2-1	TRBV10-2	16	TGCGCCAGCAGAATTAGGGGAAGATTCTCCTACAATGAGCAGTTCTTC	CASRIRGRFSYNEQFF
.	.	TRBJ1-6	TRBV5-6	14	TGTGCCAGCAGCTTGGACAGGGTAGATTCACCCCTCCACTTT	CASSLDRVDSPLHF
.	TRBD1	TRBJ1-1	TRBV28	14	TGTGCCAGCAGTTTGGACAGGGTTCGGACTGAAGCTTTCTTT	CASSLDRVRTEAFF
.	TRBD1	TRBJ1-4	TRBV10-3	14	TGTGCCATCAGTGGCCAGGGGGGAGAAGAAAAACTGTTTTTT	CAISGQGGEEKLFF
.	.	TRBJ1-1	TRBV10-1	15	TGCGCCAGCAGCTTAGCGGGAGGACCGAACACTGAAGCTTTCTTT	CASSLAGGPNTEAFF
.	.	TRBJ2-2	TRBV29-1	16	TGCAGCGTTGAAGGAGTGCAGGGGATAAACACCGGGGAGCTGTTTTTT	CSVEGVQGINTGELFF
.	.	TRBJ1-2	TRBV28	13	TGTGCCAGCAGTTTATTTCGGGAGAGCGGCTACACCTTC	CASSLFRESGYTF
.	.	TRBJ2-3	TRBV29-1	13	TGCAGCGTTGACAGCGGAAGCACAGATACGCAGTATTTT	CSVDSGSTDTQYF
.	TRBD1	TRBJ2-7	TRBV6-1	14	TGTGCCAGCATCCCACAGGGGGTTTTTTACGAGCAGTACTTC	CASIPQGVFYEQYF
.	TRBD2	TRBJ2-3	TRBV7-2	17	TGTGCCAGCAGCCCAGTCGGGGGGACTAGCGGGAGGGAGCCGCAGTATTTT	CASSPVGGTSGREPQYF
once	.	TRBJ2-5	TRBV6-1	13	TGTGCCAGCAGTGGGAGGCGCGGGGAGACCCAGTACTTC	CASSGRRGETQYF